Sequencing of this T cell receptor beta chain was carried out in a study of shared clonotypes between healthy human individuals. The CDR3 has 13 amino acids. V was clipped by 7 bases and J by 7 bases, with 13 bases between them. Germline V gives CDR1 MDHEN, CDR2 SYDVKM. Negatively enriched CD4+ T cells were divided by CD45RA into naive and memory. General study findings and limits: Sorted-subset sequencing, rarefaction showed, was incomplete despite large depth.

Evenly divided among several immunoSEQ plates was the genomic DNA of each subset. This table comes from immunoSEQ multiplex PCR, and its TCRdb copy is limited to in-frame clones, with some not included. In the table there are some 2.3 million clones, 90% to 95% of which are singletons. Comment on this clone: Its target is unknown.

Sequencing used naive CD4+ T cells from PBMCs. As to subset: CD45RA+ positively selected. The rearrangement uses TRBV28 and TRBJ2-2; D may be TRBD1 (5 bases). The source is a young man in good health. Some clones in this sample may be carry-over from other donors' samples. The DNA for the CDR3 is TGTGCCAGCACCCGCAGGGTGGGCGGGGAGCTGTTTTTT. Translation: CASTRRVGGELFF.